This TCR beta chain was profiled in a study of post-analysis software for immune sequencing data. The TCR beta cDNA libraries contained unique molecular identifiers. Researchers reported approximately 500,000 cDNA molecules coming from roughly 0.93 to 9.6 million T cells. A single record per CDR3 protein comes from TCRdb applying MiXCR to the PCR reads. The table shows hundreds of thousands of distinct CDR3 sequences, with about 39% occurring only once. Of note for this clonotype: The antigen is not known.

Study-level findings and limits: Patients with multiple sclerosis recorded significantly lower normalized Chao1 diversity than controls, the study found. Those samples that were prepared in the same batch co-clustered strongly by F measure.

The source is a girl between 2 and 10 years old with multiple sclerosis. The source material was blood.

The CDR3 is CASSQQGGSYEQYF. The CDR3 DNA reads TGTGCCAGCAGCCAACAGGGGGGCTCCTACGAGCAGTACTTC. The chain couples TRBV28 to TRBJ2-7, with TRBD1 matching 8 bases. V lost 6 bases to trimming and J lost 0 bases; unmatched junction nucleotides: 4. The germline V gene encodes CDR1 MDHEN and CDR2 SYDVKM. CDR3 length: 14 amino acids.